The 19 T cell receptor beta chains listed next were all sequenced from one sample in a study of blood T cell repertoires in COVID-19. Using immunoSEQ multiplex PCR, the repertoire was profiled, and TCRdb retains in-frame clones only, with some absent. The table includes tens of thousands of clones, about 83% detected once. The sample consisted of peripheral blood. The receptors originated from an elderly woman with acute or convalescent COVID-19.

The rearrangement links TRBV18 to TRBJ1-2; D remains unclear. CDR1 KGHSH and CDR2 LQKENI come from the germline V gene. Trimming shortened V by 0 bases and J by 4 bases, and 12 bases separated the two germline ends. The CDR3 covers 15 residues. For the CDR3, the DNA is TGTGCCAGCTCACCACCCCCCCAGACGGGCTATGGCTACACCTTC. Amino acids: CASSPPPQTGYGYTF.

The CDR3 is CASSLRGGGELFF. The CDR3 coding sequence is TGTGCCAGCAGCCTCCGGGGAGGGGGGGAGCTGTTTTTT. This sequence joins TRBV3-1 (or the pseudogene TRBV3-2) and TRBJ2-2; TRBD2 matches at 7 bases. In germline, CDR1 is LGHDT, CDR2 YNNKEL (reference sequence). V shed 4 bases, J shed 8 bases, and the junction held 4 bases outside the gene matches. This CDR3 comprises 13 residues.

This clone occurred once. The chain has TRBV5-4 and TRBJ1-1, with TRBD1 matching 9 bases. This CDR3 has 16 residues. Trimming at V came to 3 bases and at J to 5 bases, leaving 11 bases not matched to a gene. Germline V lookup: CDR1 SGHNT, CDR2 YYREEE (reference sequence). The CDR3 sequence: CASSSVLTGGRTEAFF. The CDR3 DNA follows: TGTGCCAGCAGCTCCGTATTGACAGGGGGAAGGACTGAAGCTTTCTTT. Combining the CDR3 with reference TRBV5-4 and TRBJ1-1 gives the whole variable domain ETGVTQSPTHLIKTRGQQVTLRCSSQSGHNTVSWYQQALGQGPQFIFQYYREEENGRGNFPPRFSGLQFPNYSSELNVNALELDDSALYLCASSSVLTGGRTEAFFGQGTRLTVV.

The chain links TRBV28 to TRBJ1-2; 8 bases align to TRBD1. This CDR3 has 13 residues. Germline loops: CDR1 MDHEN, CDR2 SYDVKM. V shed 6 bases and J 7 bases; nucleotides not matched to a gene: 7. Written as DNA, the CDR3 is TGTGCCAGCAGATCGGACAGGGCAGCTGGCTACACCTTC. Translated, it gives CASRSDRAAGYTF.

The chain is built from TRBV20-1 and TRBJ2-5, with D possibly being TRBD1 (6 bases). V lost 3 bases, J lost 2 bases, and 16 bases lay in between. Germline V lookup: CDR1 DFQATT, CDR2 SNEGSKA (reference sequence). This CDR3 has 15 amino acids. DNA for the CDR3: TGCAGTGCTAGTCCCGGAACAGGGTATCAAGAGACCCAGTACTTC. Translated: CSASPGTGYQETQYF.

The V call is TRBV7-8, the J call TRBJ1-6; no definite D call. Trimming shortened V by 5 bases and J by 10 bases, and 15 bases separated the two germline ends. CDR3 length: 14 amino acids. Germline CDR1 SGHVS, CDR2 FQNEAQ. CDR3 bases: TGTGCCAGCAGCACCGGACCGGAGGTCTCACCCCTCCACTTT. It yields the protein CASSTGPEVSPLHF.

V usage is TRBV6-2 or TRBV6-3 and J usage is TRBJ1-5; a possible D gene is TRBD1 (5 bases). The V gene lost 5 bases and the J gene lost 5 bases, with 13 bases spanning the gap. This CDR3 comprises 14 residues. In germline, CDR1 is MNHEY, CDR2 SVGEGT. This chain's CDR3 is CASSIDRDYQPQHF. The CDR3, as DNA: TGTGCCAGCAGTATCGACAGAGACTATCAGCCCCAGCATTTT.

This rearrangement joins TRBV3-1 (or the pseudogene TRBV3-2) to TRBJ2-3; tentatively, D is TRBD2 (5 bases). Germline V gene data show CDR1 as LGHDT and CDR2 as YNNKEL (reference sequence). The V end was cut by 0 bases, the J end by 13 bases, with 17 bases between. This CDR3 comprises 14 residues. The CDR3 sequence: CASSQDSTRGKKYF. The CDR3 DNA follows: TGTGCCAGCAGCCAAGATTCTACTAGAGGTAAAAAGTATTTT.

The J gene is TRBJ1-2, the V gene TRBV5-4; 10 positions agree with TRBD1. After removal of 7 bases from V and 4 bases from J, the junction contained 10 bases not matched to a gene. CDR1 is SGHNT, CDR2 YYREEE, per germline (reference sequence). The CDR3 has 15 residues. CDR3 amino acids: CASAGTGDPPYGYTF. The DNA of the CDR3 is TGTGCCAGCGCCGGGACAGGGGATCCTCCCTATGGCTACACCTTC.

The genes are TRBV23-1 and TRBJ1-4, with 7 bases aligning to TRBD1. TRBV23-1 is reported as an ORF; its role is uncertain. This CDR3 has 15 amino acids. Unmatched junction bases numbered 4, after V lost 4 bases and J lost 2 bases. CDR3 amino acids: CASSPPGGTNEKLFF. CDR3 coding DNA: TGCGCCAGCAGTCCTCCAGGGGGGACTAATGAAAAACTGTTTTTT.

This clone appeared a few times. The chain combines TRBV28 with TRBJ1-2; 7 nucleotides align to TRBD1. Per the germline V gene, CDR1 is MDHEN and CDR2 is SYDVKM. After removal of 10 bases from V and 2 bases from J, the junction contained 10 bases not matched to a gene. The CDR3 loop spans 14 amino acids. In nucleotides, the CDR3 is TGTGCCATCCGACAGGGAACCCTCAACTATGGCTACACCTTC. It codes for CAIRQGTLNYGYTF.

This chain joins TRBV10-1 and TRBJ2-3; D is unclear. Deletions cut 0 bases from V and 7 bases from J, with 11 bases between. The CDR3 length is 14 residues. CDR1 is WNHNN and CDR2 is SYGVQD in the germline V gene (reference sequence). In DNA, the CDR3 is TGCGCCAGCAGTGAGTCAGGCAGGTCGAATACGCAGTATTTT. Residues: CASSESGRSNTQYF.

The chain employs TRBV6-4 and TRBJ1-1, with unresolved D. Trimming shortened V by 4 bases and J by 5 bases, and 14 bases separated the two germline ends. This CDR3 spans 14 amino acids. Germline values: CDR1 MRHNA, CDR2 SNTAGT. As DNA, the CDR3 is TGTGCCAGCAGTGCGGGAGGTGATGGTACTGAAGCTTTCTTT. Translating gives CASSAGGDGTEAFF.

The chain recombines TRBV2 with TRBJ1-6; TRBD1 is a possible D gene (5 bases). The CDR3 sequence is 15 residues long. Germline-derived CDR1 and CDR2 are SNHLY and FYNNEI. The V gene lost 3 bases and the J gene lost 6 bases, with 12 bases spanning the gap. CDR3 sequence reads: CASSEMGRSNSPLHF. The DNA for the CDR3 is TGTGCCAGCAGTGAGATGGGGCGAAGTAATTCACCCCTCCACTTT. Using reference TRBV2 and TRBJ1-6 for the parts outside the CDR3, the full variable domain is EPEVTQTPSHQVTQMGQEVILRCVPISNHLYFYWYRQILGQKVEFLVSFYNNEISEKSEIFDDQFSVERPDGSNFTLKIRSTKLEDSAMYFCASSEMGRSNSPLHFGNGTRLTVT.

The chain carries TRBV25-1 and TRBJ2-5, with D perhaps TRBD1 (6 bases). The V end lost 6 bases, the J end lost 2 bases, and 13 bases lay between the germline ends. Germline lookup yields CDR1 MGHDK and CDR2 SYGVNS. The CDR3 has 14 amino acids. The CDR3 loop is CASSLGQLQETQYF. The CDR3 bases are TGTGCCAGCAGCCTTGGACAGCTTCAAGAGACCCAGTACTTC. The full variable domain, rest sourced from reference TRBV25-1 and TRBJ2-5, is EADIYQTPRYLVIGTGKKITLECSQTMGHDKMYWYQQDPGMELHLIHYSYGVNSTEKGDLSSESTVSRIRTEHFPLTLESARPSHTSQYLCASSLGQLQETQYFGPGTRLLVL.

The chain recombines TRBV7-8 with TRBJ2-1; the D is unclear. Germline lookup yields CDR1 SGHVS and CDR2 FQNEAQ. The CDR3 totals 14 residues. V was trimmed by 2 bases and J by 8 bases, leaving 13 bases between them. CDR3 loop: CASSLNGKSDEQFF. Written as DNA, the CDR3 is TGTGCCAGCAGCTTAAACGGAAAGAGCGATGAGCAGTTCTTC. Drawing the rest from reference TRBV7-8 and TRBJ2-1, the complete variable domain is GAGVSQSPRYKVAKRGQDVALRCDPISGHVSLFWYQQALGQGPEFLTYFQNEAQLDKSGLPSDRFFAERPEGSVSTLKIQRTQQEDSAVYLCASSLNGKSDEQFFGPGTRLTVL.

The chain uses TRBV2 and TRBJ2-7, with 9 bases fitting TRBD1. V was pared by 6 bases and J by 6 bases, with 15 bases of the junction left unmatched. CDR1 is SNHLY, CDR2 FYNNEI, per germline. CDR3 size: 16 residues. CDR3 DNA: TGTGCCAGCAGGCAGGATCGAACAGCGACAGGGGGCGAGCAGTACTTC. Residues: CASRQDRTATGGEQYF.

The V call is TRBV5-4, the J call TRBJ2-7; a possible D gene is TRBD1 (6 bases). Trimming shortened V by 5 bases and J by 1 base, and 13 bases separated the two germline ends. This CDR3 has 14 amino acids. CDR1 is SGHNT and CDR2 is YYREEE in the germline V gene (reference sequence). The CDR3 nucleotides read TGTGCCAGCAGGGACCGGACAGAATCCTACGAGCAGTACTTC. This gives the protein CASRDRTESYEQYF.

V gene TRBV4-2 combines with J gene TRBJ2-7; D remains ambiguous. Germline CDR1 LGHNA, CDR2 YNFKEQ. V was trimmed by 4 bases and J by 3 bases, leaving 7 bases between them. This CDR3 is 12 amino acids long. The DNA of the CDR3 is TGTGCCAGCAGCCCCGGTAACTACGAGCAGTACTTC. As protein: CASSPGNYEQYF.